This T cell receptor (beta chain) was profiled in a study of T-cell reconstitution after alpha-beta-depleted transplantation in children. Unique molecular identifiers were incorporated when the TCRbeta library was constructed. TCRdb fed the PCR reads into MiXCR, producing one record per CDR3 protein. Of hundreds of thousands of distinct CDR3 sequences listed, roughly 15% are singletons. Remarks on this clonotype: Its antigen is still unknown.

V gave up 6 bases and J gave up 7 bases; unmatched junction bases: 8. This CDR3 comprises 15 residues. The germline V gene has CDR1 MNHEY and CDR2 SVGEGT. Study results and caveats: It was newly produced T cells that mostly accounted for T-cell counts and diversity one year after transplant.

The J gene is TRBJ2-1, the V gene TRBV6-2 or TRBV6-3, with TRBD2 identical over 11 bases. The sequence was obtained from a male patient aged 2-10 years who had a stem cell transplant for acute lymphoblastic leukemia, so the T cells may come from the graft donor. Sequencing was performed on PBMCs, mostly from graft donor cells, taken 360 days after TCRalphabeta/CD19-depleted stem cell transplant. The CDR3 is CASRGLLAGVNEQFF. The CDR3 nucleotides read TGTGCCAGCAGGGGATTACTAGCGGGAGTTAATGAGCAGTTCTTC.